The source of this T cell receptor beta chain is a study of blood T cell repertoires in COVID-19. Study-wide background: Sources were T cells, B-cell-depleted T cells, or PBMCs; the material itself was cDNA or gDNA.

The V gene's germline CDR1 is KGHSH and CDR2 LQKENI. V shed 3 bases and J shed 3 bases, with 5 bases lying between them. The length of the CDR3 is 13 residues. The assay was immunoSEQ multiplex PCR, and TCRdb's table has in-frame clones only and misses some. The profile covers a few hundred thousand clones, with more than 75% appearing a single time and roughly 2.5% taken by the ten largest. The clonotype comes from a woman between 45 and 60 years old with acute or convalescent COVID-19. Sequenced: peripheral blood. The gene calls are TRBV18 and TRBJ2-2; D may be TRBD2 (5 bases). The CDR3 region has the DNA TGTGCCAGCTCACCGAGGGACACCGGGGAGCTGTTTTTT. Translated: CASSPRDTGELFF.